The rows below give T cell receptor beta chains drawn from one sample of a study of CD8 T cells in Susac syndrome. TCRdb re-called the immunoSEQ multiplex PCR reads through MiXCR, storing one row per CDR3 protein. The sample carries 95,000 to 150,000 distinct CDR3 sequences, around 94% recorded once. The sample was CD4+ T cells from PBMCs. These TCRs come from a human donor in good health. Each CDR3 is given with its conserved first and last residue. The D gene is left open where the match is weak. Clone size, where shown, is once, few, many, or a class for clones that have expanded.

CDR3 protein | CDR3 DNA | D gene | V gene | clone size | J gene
CASSLARIARDTQYF | TGTGCCAGCAGCTTAGCGCGGATAGCTAGGGATACGCAGTATTTT | - | TRBV7-2 | - | TRBJ2-3
CASSRGWTGDYGYTF | TGTGCCAGCTCGAGGGGTTGGACAGGGGACTATGGCTACACCTTC | TRBD1 | TRBV6-5 | - | TRBJ1-2
CASSRGVNTEAFF | TGTGCCAGCAGCCGGGGGGTGAACACTGAAGCTTTCTTT | - | TRBV7-2 | - | TRBJ1-1
CASSPRGLVFLDTQYF | TGTGCCAGCAGCCCGAGGGGACTAGTCTTCCTAGATACGCAGTATTTT | TRBD2 | TRBV7-2 | - | TRBJ2-3
CSARPLGGSSYNEQFF | TGCAGTGCTAGGCCTCTGGGCGGGAGCTCCTACAATGAGCAGTTCTTC | TRBD2 | TRBV20-1 | - | TRBJ2-1
CSAPVAGGSYNEQFF | TGCAGTGCTCCCGTAGCGGGAGGCTCCTACAATGAGCAGTTCTTC | TRBD2 | TRBV20-1 | - | TRBJ2-1
CASSLDRGTAESYEQYF | TGTGCCAGCAGCTTAGATCGGGGGACAGCAGAGTCCTACGAGCAGTACTTC | - | TRBV7-2 | - | TRBJ2-7
CASSQEGRSYNEQFF | TGCGCCAGCAGCCAAGAGGGGCGGAGTTACAATGAGCAGTTCTTC | - | TRBV4-3 | - | TRBJ2-1
CASSPGTGEDTQYF | TGTGCCAGCAGTCCCGGGACGGGGGAGGACACGCAGTATTTT | - | TRBV27 | - | TRBJ2-3
CASSQDRTLKEQYF | TGCGCCAGCAGCCAAGACAGGACACTCAAAGAGCAGTACTTC | - | TRBV4-1 | few | TRBJ2-7
CASSLGGSKYEQYF | TGTGCCAGCAGCTTGGGCGGGAGTAAATACGAGCAGTACTTC | TRBD2 | TRBV7-8 | few | TRBJ2-7
CASSFSPDRAQHF | TGTGCCAGCAGTTTCTCACCGGACCGGGCCCAGCATTTT | - | TRBV6-5 | - | TRBJ1-5
CASSFQWGTDTQYF | TGTGCCAGCAGCTTTCAGTGGGGCACAGATACGCAGTATTTT | - | TRBV14 | - | TRBJ2-3
CSVVRQGLDTEAFF | TGCAGCGTTGTACGACAGGGGTTGGACACTGAAGCTTTCTTT | TRBD1 | TRBV29-1 | - | TRBJ1-1
CASSLKRGSDTQYF | TGTGCCAGCAGCTTAAAGCGAGGGTCAGATACGCAGTATTTT | - | TRBV7-9 | - | TRBJ2-3
CASSLAAEENTEAFF | TGTGCCAGCAGCTTAGCGGCTGAGGAGAACACTGAAGCTTTCTTT | - | TRBV7-8 | - | TRBJ1-1
CASSVSPDPNQPQHF | TGTGCCAGCAGCGTGTCGCCAGACCCAAATCAGCCCCAGCATTTT | - | TRBV9 | - | TRBJ1-5
CASSLGQGSYEQYF | TGCGCCAGCAGCTTGGGACAGGGTTCCTACGAGCAGTACTTC | TRBD1 | TRBV5-1 | - | TRBJ2-7
CASSNPGVEGYTF | TGTGCCAGCAGCAACCCAGGGGTAGAGGGCTACACCTTC | - | TRBV7-2 | - | TRBJ1-2
CASSVTGVTEAFF | TGTGCCAGCAGCGTCACAGGGGTGACTGAAGCTTTCTTT | TRBD1 | TRBV9 | - | TRBJ1-1
CASSPPSGYGYTF | TGTGCCAGCTCACCACCGAGTGGCTATGGCTACACCTTC | - | TRBV18 | - | TRBJ1-2
CASSIVGQTYGYTF | TGTGCCAGTAGTATAGTCGGACAGACCTATGGCTACACCTTC | - | TRBV19 | - | TRBJ1-2